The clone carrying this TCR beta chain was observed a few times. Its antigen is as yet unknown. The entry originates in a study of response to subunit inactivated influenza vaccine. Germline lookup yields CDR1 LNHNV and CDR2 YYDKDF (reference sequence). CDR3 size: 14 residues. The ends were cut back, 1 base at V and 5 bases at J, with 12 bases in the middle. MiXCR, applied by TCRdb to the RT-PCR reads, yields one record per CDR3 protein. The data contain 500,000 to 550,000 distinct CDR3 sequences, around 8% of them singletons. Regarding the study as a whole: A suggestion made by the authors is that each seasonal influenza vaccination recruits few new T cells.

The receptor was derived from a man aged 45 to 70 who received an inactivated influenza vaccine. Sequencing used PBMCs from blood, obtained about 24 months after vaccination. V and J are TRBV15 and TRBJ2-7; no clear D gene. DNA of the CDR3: TGTGCCACCAGCAGAGGACCCCAGAAGGACGAGCAGTACTTC. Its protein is CATSRGPQKDEQYF.